This TCR beta chain stems from a study of memory CD4+ T cells and cytomegalovirus serostatus. Whole-study context: This sample comes from healthy Belgian adults, roughly 9 CMV seropositive, around 26 seronegative.

Single viable CD3+CD4+CD8-CD45RO+ cells were sorted as the memory CD4+ T cells. Serostatus was set by detecting CMV pp150, pp28, p38, p52 IgG. After thawing, CD4+ T cells were positively selected. TCRdb keeps only in-frame clones here, not all; method: immunoSEQ multiplex PCR. The sample lists 45,000 to 60,000 clones, around four fifths occurring once. The CDR3 runs to 16 residues. Germline V lookup: CDR1 MNHNY, CDR2 SVGAGI (reference sequence). V shed 0 bases and J shed 7 bases, with 18 bases lying between them. The sample taken for sequencing was memory CD4+ T cells from blood. The J gene is TRBJ2-5, the V gene TRBV6-6, with D unclear. This receptor was identified in an adult in good health and CMV-seropositive. CDR3 residues: CASSYSTAAAWGTQYF. In DNA, the CDR3 is TGTGCCAGCAGTTACTCGACGGCGGCGGCCTGGGGGACCCAGTACTTC.